This TCR beta chain originates from a study of OX40 agonist ivuxolimab in advanced cancers. The CDR3 extends over 15 amino acids. V shed 5 bases, J shed 4 bases, and the junction held 10 bases outside the gene matches. The germline gives CDR1 GTSNPN, CDR2 SVGIG (reference sequence). Assay used: immunoSEQ multiplex PCR; TCRdb lists only in-frame clones, some missing. The sample comprises roughly 73,000 clones, 85% to 90% of which are singletons, and 2% to 2.5% rests with the top ten. This chain joins TRBV30 and TRBJ2-2; TRBD1 matches at 7 bases. The receptor was isolated from an adult with an advanced solid tumor such as melanoma, head and neck, liver or kidney cancer. Sequencing was performed on CD4+ or CD8+ T cells sorted from blood, taken in a trial of the OX40 agonist ivuxolimab. DNA for the CDR3: TGTGCCTGGGCCCCCGGGACAGCGATCACCGGGGAGCTGTTTTTT. This gives the protein CAWAPGTAITGELFF.